These 28 T cell receptor beta chains share one sample of origin, sequenced in a study of blood T cells in healthy people across ages. The second PCR ran roughly 6 to 12 cycles with a sample-barcoded 5' primer and J-beta primers. TCRdb analysed the 5' RACE reads with MiXCR anew, one entry per CDR3 protein. The table lists around 1,700,000 distinct CDR3 sequences, roughly 27% of them singletons. The sequencing sample was made of blood. The receptors stem from a woman aged 25 to 45 in good health.

This clonotype was observed a handful of times. The rearrangement links TRBV13 to TRBJ2-2; TRBD1 matches at 7 bases. Germline CDR1 and CDR2: PRHDT and FYEKMQ (reference sequence). CDR3 length: 15 amino acids. V shed 4 bases and J 5 bases; nucleotides not matched to a gene: 7. CDR3 nucleotides: TGTGCCAGCAGCTCCCGACAGGGATGGACCGGGGAGCTGTTTTTT. Amino acids: CASSSRQGWTGELFF.

The sample holds a few counts of this clonotype. This chain links TRBV25-1 with TRBJ1-1; TRBD1 matches at 10 bases. This CDR3 has 16 residues. Unmatched junction bases numbered 9, after V lost 4 bases and J lost 4 bases. Looked up from germline, CDR1 is MGHDK and CDR2 is SYGVNS. CDR3 sequence: CASSGGQGVWSTEAFF. The CDR3 DNA reads TGTGCCAGCAGTGGAGGACAGGGGGTGTGGAGCACTGAAGCTTTCTTT.

This sequence joins TRBV9 and TRBJ2-1; no definite D call. This CDR3 has 12 amino acids. The germline CDR1 and CDR2 sequences are SGDLS and YYNGEE. V lost 0 bases and J 9 bases, leaving 7 bases between the germline ends. The CDR3 reads CASSVAESEQFF. The CDR3 DNA reads TGTGCCAGCAGCGTAGCTGAGAGTGAGCAGTTCTTC.

The genes are TRBV24-1 and TRBJ2-2, with unresolved D. V was cut by 9 bases and J by 5 bases, with 12 bases left in between. This CDR3 is 13 amino acids long. Germline V gives CDR1 KGHDR, CDR2 SFDVKD. The CDR3 loop is CATGQAPTGELFF. CDR3 DNA: TGTGCCACCGGGCAGGCCCCGACCGGGGAGCTGTTTTTT.

There are many counts of this clonotype. V gene TRBV12-5 combines with J gene TRBJ2-3, with D possibly TRBD2 on 5 matching bases. The CDR3 runs 17 residues. The ends were cut back, 0 bases at V and 0 bases at J, with 13 bases in the middle. Germline V CDR1 and CDR2: LGHNT, FRNRAP. The CDR3 spells CASGLVWGASSTDTQYF. CDR3 bases: TGTGCTAGTGGTTTGGTATGGGGAGCGTCTAGCACAGATACGCAGTATTTT. Using reference TRBV12-5 and TRBJ2-3 for the parts outside the CDR3, the full variable domain is DARVTQTPRHKVTEMGQEVTMRCQPILGHNTVFWYRQTMMQGLELLAYFRNRAPLDDSGMPKDRFSAEMPDATLATLKIQPSEPRDSAVYFCASGLVWGASSTDTQYFGPGTRLTVL.

The rearrangement joins TRBV4-2 to TRBJ2-5; TRBD1 matches at 7 bases. V was clipped by 4 bases and J by 7 bases; unmatched bases: 6. The CDR3 contains 13 residues. Germline V gene data show CDR1 as LGHNA and CDR2 as YNFKEQ. The CDR3, as DNA: TGTGCCAGCAGCCGTGACAGGGAAGGGACCCAGTACTTC. Translated: CASSRDREGTQYF.

The V call is TRBV5-1, the J call TRBJ2-1; D call uncertain. Germline CDR1 is SGHRS and CDR2 is YFSETQ. This CDR3 spans 15 amino acids. Deletions cut 0 bases from V and 5 bases from J, with 12 bases between. The CDR3 coding sequence is TGCGCCAGCAGCTTGGAAGCCAGTTCGAACAATGAGCAGTTCTTC. As protein: CASSLEASSNNEQFF.

The chain recombines TRBV6-1 with TRBJ1-5; D not certain. Trimming took off 5 bases at V and 1 base at J, with 12 bases between the two ends. The CDR3 is made up of 15 amino acids. CDR1 and CDR2 from the germline V gene are MNHNS and SASEGT. CDR3 sequence (DNA): TGTGCCAGCAGTCGGAGTTCCAGCAGCAATCAGCCCCAGCATTTT. Its translation is CASSRSSSSNQPQHF.

The rearrangement uses TRBV5-1 and TRBJ2-1, with D perhaps TRBD1 (6 bases). The CDR3 sequence is 14 residues long. Germline assignment: CDR1 SGHRS and CDR2 YFSETQ. The V gene lost 0 bases and the J gene lost 4 bases, with 8 bases spanning the gap. CDR3 residues: CASSLDREYNEQFF. Here the CDR3 DNA reads TGCGCCAGCAGCTTGGACAGGGAGTACAATGAGCAGTTCTTC.

The J gene is TRBJ2-7, the V gene TRBV25-1; D remains ambiguous. The length of the CDR3 is 12 residues. Germline CDR1 and CDR2: MGHDK and SYGVNS. Trimming removed 5 bases at V and 3 bases at J, with 8 bases between. CDR3 nucleotides: TGTGCCAGCAGTACCGACCTCTACGAGCAGTACTTC. Translation: CASSTDLYEQYF.

Many counts were recorded for this clonotype. This chain joins TRBV12-3 or TRBV12-4 and TRBJ1-5; 7 nucleotides align to TRBD1. The CDR3 is 12 residues long. V lost 8 bases, J lost 7 bases, and 5 bases stayed unmatched. CDR3 in amino acids: CASLIQGQPQHF. The CDR3 coding sequence is TGTGCCAGCTTAATACAGGGGCAGCCCCAGCATTTT.

The chain combines TRBV6-5 with TRBJ1-2; 8 bases map to TRBD1. After removal of 1 base from V and 7 bases from J, the junction contained 2 bases not matched to a gene. CDR1 MNHEY and CDR2 SVGAGI come from the germline V gene. The CDR3 runs 13 residues. CDR3 residues: CASSYFTGGGYTF. The CDR3 region has the DNA TGTGCCAGCAGTTACTTCACAGGGGGTGGCTACACCTTC.

On this clonotype: The germline gene is not matched at one end of the junction; a read error may be the cause. The chain uses TRBV7-2 and TRBJ2-2, with 7 bases identical to TRBD1. The CDR3 extends over 16 amino acids. Germline V gene sequence: CDR1 SGHTA, CDR2 FQGNSA. CDR3 in amino acids: CASSLRQGLNTGEPFF. The DNA for the CDR3 is TGTGCCAGCAGCCTTAGACAGGGCCTTAACACCGGGGAGCCGTTTTTT.

This clonotype was counted ten times or more. For the CDR3, the DNA is TGCAGCGTTCGTAAGGGACAGGGACACTCTGGCACCTTC. Translating it yields CSVRKGQGHSGTF. V and J are TRBV29-1 and TRBJ1-2, with 9 bases aligning to TRBD1. The germline V gene has CDR1 SQVTM and CDR2 ANQGSEA. There are 13 residues in the CDR3. The trim removed 5 bases at V and 13 bases at J, leaving 14 bases unmatched.

The V gene is TRBV6-2 or TRBV6-3, the J gene TRBJ2-1; TRBD2 aligns across 14 bases. The CDR3 consists of 15 residues. After removal of 7 bases from V and 7 bases from J, the junction contained 6 bases not matched to a gene. Germline loops: CDR1 MNHEY, CDR2 SVGEGT. CDR3 protein: CASTSTSGGGNEQFF. CDR3 DNA: TGTGCCAGCACCTCGACTAGCGGGGGGGGAAATGAGCAGTTCTTC.

This clonotype appeared many times. J is TRBJ2-7 and V is TRBV7-9; TRBD2 matches 11 bases. Germline trimming cut 0 bases from V and 7 bases from J; bases unmatched to any gene: 2. Germline-derived CDR1 and CDR2 are SEHNR and FQNEAQ (reference sequence). CDR3 length: 14 amino acids. The CDR3 bases are TGTGCCAGCAGCTTAGCACTAGCGGGAGTTGAGCAGTACTTC. It yields the protein CASSLALAGVEQYF.

Points on this clonotype: A single base separates this from a much larger clone, so it may be a read error. This sequence joins TRBV20-1 and TRBJ1-2; no reliable D call. Germline V gives CDR1 DFQATT, CDR2 SNEGSKA (reference sequence). The CDR3 is made up of 16 amino acids. The germline V and J ends were trimmed by 5 bases and 4 bases, with 23 bases remaining between them. CDR3 nucleotide sequence: TGCAGTGCTGGGGATCCTAGTCCCGGAAACCCCTATGGCTACACCTTC. Its translation: CSAGDPSPGNPYGYTF.

The chain combines TRBV20-1 with TRBJ2-3; 7 nucleotides match TRBD2. The germline gives CDR1 DFQATT, CDR2 SNEGSKA (reference sequence). The CDR3 covers 15 residues. Trimming at V came to 0 bases and at J to 2 bases, leaving 5 bases not matched to a gene. The CDR3 sequence is CSARDERDNTDTQYF. CDR3 bases: TGCAGTGCTAGAGACGAGCGGGATAACACAGATACGCAGTATTTT.

This clonotype turned up a few times. V and J are TRBV29-1 and TRBJ1-3, with D unresolved. This CDR3 comprises 13 residues. Trimming shortened V by 6 bases and J by 0 bases, and 9 bases separated the two germline ends. Germline V gene lookup returns CDR1 SQVTM and CDR2 ANQGSEA. The CDR3 is CSVQESSGNTIYF. CDR3 nucleotide sequence: TGCAGCGTGCAGGAGAGCTCTGGAAACACCATATATTTT. Full variable domain (rest looked up from reference TRBV29-1 and TRBJ1-3): SAVISQKPSRDICQRGTSLTIQCQVDSQVTMMFWYRQQPGQSLTLIATANQGSEATYESGFVIDKFPISRPNLTFSTLTVSNMSPEDSSIYLCSVQESSGNTIYFGEGSWLTVV.

The chain employs TRBV7-7 and TRBJ2-6; the D gene is possibly TRBD2 (6 bases). The CDR3 consists of 17 residues. The ends were cut back, 5 bases at V and 0 bases at J, with 14 bases in the middle. Germline assignment: CDR1 SSHAT and CDR2 FNYEAQ (reference sequence). The CDR3 DNA follows: TGTGCCAGCAGCCCGGGAGAACCTCGCTCTGGGGCCAACGTCCTGACTTTC. Its protein is CASSPGEPRSGANVLTF.

The chain is built from TRBV25-1 and TRBJ1-4, with D unclear. Germline V gene sequence: CDR1 MGHDK, CDR2 SYGVNS. This CDR3 comprises 13 residues. Trimming cost V 0 bases and J 13 bases, with 12 bases left between them. The CDR3 nucleotides read TGTGCCAGCAGTGAATACAGAGGAGGGAGACTGTTTTTT. Its translation is CASSEYRGGRLFF.

The rearrangement links TRBV7-9 to TRBJ2-6; D is unclear. The CDR3 consists of 15 residues. V was pared by 5 bases and J by 1 base, with 9 bases between. Germline V gene data show CDR1 as SEHNR and CDR2 as FQNEAQ (reference sequence). The CDR3 loop reads CASSRVGSGANVLTF. The CDR3 DNA is TGTGCCAGCAGCCGCGTGGGTTCTGGGGCCAACGTCCTGACTTTC. Drawing the rest from reference TRBV7-9 and TRBJ2-6, the complete variable domain is DTGVSQNPRHKITKRGQNVTFRCDPISEHNRLYWYRQTLGQGPEFLTYFQNEAQLEKSRLLSDRFSAERPKGSFSTLEIQRTEQGDSAMYLCASSRVGSGANVLTFGAGSRLTVL.

The rearrangement links TRBV6-5 to TRBJ1-1, with D unresolved. V lost 0 bases and J lost 4, with 12 bases in between. In germline, CDR1 is MNHEY, CDR2 SVGAGI. The CDR3 contains 15 residues. The CDR3: CASSYSVARGTEAFF. Written as DNA, the CDR3 is TGTGCCAGCAGTTACTCGGTTGCACGGGGCACTGAAGCTTTCTTT.

This clonotype appeared many times. The V gene is TRBV10-1, the J gene TRBJ2-7; TRBD2 might be the D (5 bases). Trimming cost V 3 bases and J 7 bases, with 13 bases left between them. Germline V lookup: CDR1 WNHNN, CDR2 SYGVQD (reference sequence). This CDR3 has 13 amino acids. This CDR3 reads CASSDPGLGEQYF. The CDR3 DNA follows: TGCGCCAGCAGTGATCCCGGACTCGGTGAGCAGTACTTC.

The CDR3: CASSLSSSGELFF. Here the CDR3 DNA reads TGTGCCAGCAGCTTATCAAGTAGTGGGGAGCTGTTTTTT. The V call is TRBV7-3, the J call TRBJ2-2; D unclear. V was trimmed by 2 bases and J by 8 bases, leaving 9 bases between them. This CDR3 is built from 13 residues. Germline values: CDR1 SGHTA, CDR2 FQGTGA.

V is TRBV5-1 and J is TRBJ2-7, with D perhaps matching TRBD2 (6 bases). CDR3 length: 15 amino acids. Germline V gene lookup returns CDR1 SGHRS and CDR2 YFSETQ. V gave up 2 bases and J gave up 1 base, with 13 bases separating them. CDR3 nucleotides: TGCGCCAGCAGCTTTAACGGGGGTGAGTCCTACGAGCAGTACTTC. Its translation is CASSFNGGESYEQYF.

The CDR3 loop is CATSDPLKETQYF. CDR3 DNA sequence: TGTGCCACCAGTGATCCACTCAAAGAGACCCAGTACTTC. The rearrangement links TRBV24-1 to TRBJ2-5, with D unresolved. CDR3 length: 13 residues. Trimming removed 3 bases from V and 3 bases from J, with 7 bases in between. Germline V lookup: CDR1 KGHDR, CDR2 SFDVKD.

There are a few counts of this clonotype. The J gene is TRBJ1-2, the V gene TRBV20-1, with 9 positions matching TRBD1. V dropped 6 bases and J dropped 3; count of bases not matched to a gene: 8. Germline-derived CDR1 and CDR2 are DFQATT and SNEGSKA (reference sequence). The CDR3 length is 14 residues. The CDR3: CSAQGQGEDYGYTF. Written as DNA, the CDR3 is TGCAGTGCCCAGGGACAGGGCGAGGACTATGGCTACACCTTC.